The 29 T cell receptor beta chains in this list originate from one sample, sequenced in a study of CD8 T cells in ankylosing spondylitis. MiXCR, applied by TCRdb to the 5' RACE reads, yields one record per CDR3 protein. The repertoire holds a few hundred thousand distinct CDR3 sequences, with approximately 12% as singletons. Material: blood, either unsorted or a sorted T cell fraction (not recorded which). The origin of the receptors is a male donor with ankylosing spondylitis or in good health (not recorded which).

At least ten counts were recorded for this clonotype. The chain recombines TRBV6-1 with TRBJ2-3; 7 bases agree with TRBD2. V trimming: 8 bases; J trimming: 2 bases; junction bases outside the gene matches: 13. The length of the CDR3 is 16 residues. CDR1 is MNHNS, CDR2 SASEGT, per germline. CDR3 in amino acids: CASQPLGSGFTDTQYF. The DNA for the CDR3 is TGTGCCAGCCAACCGCTAGGTAGCGGGTTCACAGATACGCAGTATTTT.

This sequence joins TRBV28 and TRBJ1-5, with D hard to call. Per germline, CDR1 MDHEN and CDR2 SYDVKM. This CDR3 comprises 12 residues. The ends were cut back, 8 bases at V and 5 bases at J, with 10 bases in the middle. The CDR3 DNA reads as TGTGCCAGCGGACCCGGGGATCAGCCCCAGCATTTT. Protein product: CASGPGDQPQHF.

The table lists this clonotype with many counts. The V call is TRBV5-1, the J call TRBJ1-1; weak D call: TRBD1 (5 bases). The CDR3 is made up of 16 amino acids. CDR1 SGHRS and CDR2 YFSETQ come from the germline V gene. V was clipped by 0 bases and J by 7 bases, with 19 bases between them. CDR3 residues: CASSLEVAGTGNEAFF. CDR3 nucleotide sequence: TGCGCCAGCAGCTTGGAAGTAGCCGGGACGGGAAATGAAGCTTTCTTT.

This clonotype showed up many times. V usage is TRBV6-5 and J usage is TRBJ2-1; the match to TRBD2 covers 9 bases. The CDR3 has 18 amino acids. Germline CDR1 is MNHEY and CDR2 is SVGAGI. Unmatched junction bases numbered 9, after V lost 3 bases and J lost 0 bases. CDR3 DNA sequence: TGTGCCAGCAGTTATTTCAAAGCGGGGGGACCCTCCTACAATGAGCAGTTCTTC. The encoded protein is CASSYFKAGGPSYNEQFF.

The sample holds many counts of this clonotype. The chain employs TRBV27 and TRBJ2-7; 9 bases match TRBD2. J was trimmed by 3 bases and V by 6 bases; bases with no gene match: 0. The CDR3 has 12 amino acids. Germline values: CDR1 MNHEY, CDR2 SMNVEV (reference sequence). The CDR3 sequence is CASRTSGYEQYF. As DNA, the CDR3 is TGTGCCAGCAGGACTAGCGGCTACGAGCAGTACTTC.

This clonotype was found many times. The chain is built from TRBV9 and TRBJ2-2, with 8 bases identical to TRBD2. Trimming at V came to 0 bases and at J to 4 bases, leaving 5 bases not matched to a gene. The CDR3 length is 16 residues. Germline CDR1 is SGDLS and CDR2 is YYNGEE. This chain's CDR3 is CASSVARGGATGELFF. The CDR3 DNA sequence: TGTGCCAGCAGCGTAGCTCGGGGGGGCGCCACCGGGGAGCTGTTTTTT.

The V call is TRBV12-3 or TRBV12-4, the J call TRBJ1-6; 8 bases agree with TRBD1. The CDR3 totals 13 residues. The V segment lost 8 bases and the J segment 11 bases; nucleotides outside the gene matches: 8. The chain's CDR3 is CASLGQGMPPLHF. CDR3 bases: TGTGCCAGCCTCGGACAGGGTATGCCACCCCTCCACTTT.

This clonotype was seen a handful of times. The gene calls are TRBV12-3 or TRBV12-4 and TRBJ1-2, with 7 bases lining up with TRBD1. This CDR3 is 13 amino acids long. The V and J ends lost 6 bases and 3 bases, in that order; junction bases with no gene match: 4. CDR3 DNA sequence: TGTGCCAGCAGAATAGGGACAGACTATGGCTACACCTTC. Its protein product is CASRIGTDYGYTF.

This clonotype turned up a few times. The chain employs TRBV28 and TRBJ2-5; perhaps TRBD1 as D (6 bases). The CDR3 extends over 16 amino acids. Germline CDR1 reads MDHEN; CDR2 reads SYDVKM. Deletions cut 6 bases from V and 5 bases from J, with 22 bases between. The CDR3 protein is CASRKTGTRVAETQYF. The DNA for the CDR3 is TGTGCCAGCAGAAAGACCGGGACAAGGGTCGCCGAGACCCAGTACTTC.

The sample holds many counts of this clonotype. This chain links TRBV5-1 with TRBJ2-7; no reliable D call. CDR1 and CDR2 from the germline V gene are SGHRS and YFSETQ. The CDR3 runs 15 residues. The V gene lost 5 bases and the J gene lost 3 bases, with 18 bases spanning the gap. The CDR3 DNA follows: TGCGCCAGCAGTTTGTCCGGGTATTTCAACTACGAGCAGTACTTC. Its protein product is CASSLSGYFNYEQYF.

The V gene is TRBV5-1, the J gene TRBJ1-1; D perhaps matches TRBD1 (6 bases). V gave up 7 bases and J gave up 6 bases, with 16 bases separating them. The CDR3 contains 13 residues. The germline gives CDR1 SGHRS, CDR2 YFSETQ. The CDR3 reads CASARTETPEAFF. Written as DNA, the CDR3 is TGCGCCAGCGCAAGGACAGAGACTCCTGAAGCTTTCTTT.

V gene TRBV28 combines with J gene TRBJ1-1; D not resolved. CDR3 length: 13 amino acids. V lost 4 bases to trimming and J lost 1 base, with 7 bases between them. The germline gives CDR1 MDHEN, CDR2 SYDVKM. The CDR3: CASSWLKNTEAFF. The CDR3 DNA reads TGTGCCAGCAGTTGGCTCAAGAACACTGAAGCTTTCTTT. Looking up the rest from reference TRBV28 and TRBJ1-1 gives the full variable domain: DVKVTQSSRYLVKRTGEKVFLECVQDMDHENMFWYRQDPGLGLRLIYFSYDVKMKEKGDIPEGYSVSREKKERFSLILESASTNQTSMYLCASSWLKNTEAFFGQGTRLTVV.

The chain couples TRBV10-3 to TRBJ2-7, with D possibly called TRBD1 or TRBD2 (5 bases each). The CDR3 has 11 residues. Germline CDR1 ENHRY, CDR2 SYGVKD. Trimming cost V 6 bases and J 9 bases, with 12 bases left between them. The CDR3 region is CAIRGDVGQYF. The CDR3 region has the DNA TGTGCCATCAGGGGGGACGTCGGGCAGTACTTC.

The rearrangement joins TRBV5-1 to TRBJ2-1; 12 bases match TRBD2. The junction had 6 bases not matched to a gene; V was cut back by 2 bases and J by 6 bases. Germline lookup yields CDR1 SGHRS and CDR2 YFSETQ. The CDR3 is made up of 16 amino acids. The CDR3 here is CASSFSRLAGVNEQFF. In DNA form, the CDR3 reads TGCGCCAGCAGCTTCTCAAGACTAGCGGGAGTCAATGAGCAGTTCTTC.

This clonotype showed up many times. The V gene is TRBV20-1, the J gene TRBJ2-7, with D possibly being TRBD2 (5 bases). Per the germline V gene, CDR1 is DFQATT and CDR2 is SNEGSKA (reference sequence). The CDR3 totals 16 residues. The CDR3 region is CSTTNNGLPSSYEQYF. The CDR3 DNA sequence: TGCAGCACGACGAACAACGGACTTCCGAGCTCCTACGAGCAGTACTTC.

This clonotype was seen repeatedly, ten times or more. This chain joins TRBV7-2 and TRBJ2-5, with 7 bases lining up with TRBD2. Germline values: CDR1 SGHTA, CDR2 FQGNSA. The junction had 4 bases not matched to a gene; V was cut back by 5 bases and J by 1 base. This CDR3 region has 14 residues. CDR3 bases: TGTGCCAGCAGCGCTGGACTAGTCCAAGAGACCCAGTACTTC. It yields the protein CASSAGLVQETQYF.

This clonotype was seen many times. The chain recombines TRBV20-1 with TRBJ2-1; TRBD1 agrees at 9 bases. J lost 6 bases, V lost 6 bases, and 9 bases had no gene match. CDR1 DFQATT and CDR2 SNEGSKA come from the germline V gene (reference sequence). CDR3 size: 14 residues. The CDR3 protein is CSAQPGQGSNEQFF. DNA for the CDR3: TGCAGTGCCCAGCCGGGACAGGGTTCCAATGAGCAGTTCTTC.

This clonotype was detected many times. The J gene is TRBJ2-4, the V gene TRBV10-3; maybe TRBD1 (6 bases). The germline V gene encodes CDR1 ENHRY and CDR2 SYGVKD. The V end was cut by 10 bases, the J end by 0 bases, with 19 bases between. The CDR3 runs 16 residues. The CDR3 DNA reads TGTGCCACCGCAGGGGAACCCACTATAGCCAAAAACATTCAGTACTTC. Translation: CATAGEPTIAKNIQYF.

There are a few counts of this clonotype. The V gene is TRBV12-3 or TRBV12-4, the J gene TRBJ2-1; 8 bases agree with TRBD2. This CDR3 region has 17 residues. Losses at the gene ends were 1 base for V and 7 bases for J; bases not matched to a gene: 12. CDR3: CASSLGFAGLESNEQFF. The CDR3 bases are TGTGCCAGCAGTTTAGGGTTCGCGGGACTAGAGTCAAATGAGCAGTTCTTC.

This clonotype has ten or more counts. This chain uses TRBV12-3 or TRBV12-4 with TRBJ1-2; possibly TRBD1 for D (5 bases). Trimming pared 6 bases from V and 2 bases from J, leaving 10 bases between. This CDR3 comprises 13 residues. DNA for the CDR3: TGTGCCAGCAGGCCGACAGCAAACTATGGCTACACCTTC. It codes for CASRPTANYGYTF.

The chain joins TRBV9 to TRBJ1-2; 8 nucleotides line up with TRBD1. The CDR3 contains 15 residues. Unmatched junction bases numbered 4, after V lost 0 bases and J lost 3 bases. The germline V gene encodes CDR1 SGDLS and CDR2 YYNGEE. As DNA, the CDR3 is TGTGCCAGCAGCGTAGCGACAGGGGCGGACTATGGCTACACCTTC. This encodes CASSVATGADYGYTF.

This clonotype turned up a few times. J is TRBJ2-1 and V is TRBV29-1; D might be TRBD2 (6 bases). Per germline, CDR1 SQVTM and CDR2 ANQGSEA. The CDR3 consists of 12 residues. V lost 3 bases and J lost 7, with 10 bases in between. The chain's CDR3 is CSVEGLLNEQFF. CDR3 coding DNA: TGCAGCGTTGAGGGACTTTTAAATGAGCAGTTCTTC.

This clonotype turned up a few times. CDR3 DNA: TGTGCCAGCAGCTTAAAACCGGACTACGAGCAGTACTTC. Its translation: CASSLKPDYEQYF. The chain is built from TRBV7-2 and TRBJ2-7; D remains unclear. The CDR3 spans 13 residues. Trimming removed 2 bases from V and 3 bases from J, with 8 bases in between. Germline V CDR1 and CDR2: SGHTA, FQGNSA.

This sequence joins TRBV2 and TRBJ2-2; D uncertain. This CDR3 spans 14 amino acids. With 7 bases removed from V and 4 bases from J, the gap between germline ends came to 13 bases. Germline lookup yields CDR1 SNHLY and CDR2 FYNNEI. The chain's CDR3 is CASNWLPSTGELFF. CDR3 coding DNA: TGTGCCAGCAACTGGCTCCCAAGCACCGGGGAGCTGTTTTTT.

In this sample, this clonotype turned up a few times. The V gene is TRBV7-6, the J gene TRBJ2-1, with 8 bases aligning to TRBD2. V lost 3 bases and J lost 8; bases outside the gene matches: 9. This CDR3 is built from 15 residues. Looked up from germline, CDR1 is SGHVS and CDR2 is FNYEAQ. Here the CDR3 DNA reads TGTGCCAGCAGCTTGGGTTCGGGGGGGGAGTATGAGCAGTTCTTC. Translation: CASSLGSGGEYEQFF.

J is TRBJ1-5 and V is TRBV5-5; D unclear. The CDR3 covers 15 residues. The V and J ends lost 2 bases and 5 bases respectively, with 14 bases between them. Germline V CDR1 and CDR2: SGHKS, YYEKEE (reference sequence). CDR3 in amino acids: CASSFWVGRDQPQHF. DNA for the CDR3: TGTGCCAGCAGCTTCTGGGTCGGGCGAGATCAGCCCCAGCATTTT.

The chain has TRBV7-6 and TRBJ1-6, with unresolved D. Germline assignment: CDR1 SGHVS and CDR2 FNYEAQ. This CDR3 is built from 13 residues. V shed 2 bases and J shed 10 bases, with 9 bases lying between them. CDR3 in amino acids: CASSLYSGSPLHF. CDR3 sequence (DNA): TGTGCCAGCAGCTTATATTCAGGATCACCCCTCCACTTT.

This clonotype was seen more than once but under ten times. The chain uses TRBV2 and TRBJ1-4, with D possibly TRBD1 on 5 matching bases. This CDR3 has 13 residues. Trimming left V 7 bases short and J 4 bases short, with 10 bases between. The germline gives CDR1 SNHLY, CDR2 FYNNEI. CDR3 residues: CASNGDRNEKLFF. The CDR3 DNA sequence: TGTGCCAGCAACGGGGACCGTAATGAAAAACTGTTTTTT.

This clonotype was seen repeatedly, ten times or more. The CDR3 protein is CATSDLTETGELFF. As DNA, the CDR3 is TGTGCCACCAGTGATTTGACAGAGACCGGGGAGCTGTTTTTT. The chain couples TRBV24-1 to TRBJ2-2; D ambiguous. With 0 bases removed from V and 5 bases from J, the gap between germline ends came to 6 bases. Per the germline V gene, CDR1 is KGHDR and CDR2 is SFDVKD. The CDR3 sequence is 14 residues long.